Listed here are 24 T cell receptor beta chains from one sample, sequenced in a study of response to subunit inactivated influenza vaccine listed by TCRdb under 2018. Receptor libraries were prepared by RT-PCR. Data came from an Illumina HiSeq 2500. TCRdb redid the processing of the public reads, applying fastp at Q25 and MiXCR, and retained in-frame beta chains. Merged by CDR3 protein, the rows form single entries marked with the most common genes and DNA. The sample includes roughly 520,000 distinct CDR3 sequences, with 25% observed a single time. The ten largest clones add up to less than 2.5% of the sample. The specimen comprised CD4+ T cells sorted from PBMCs, sampled 4 to 6 days after vaccination. These receptor sequences come from a man between 45 and 60 years old who received an inactivated influenza vaccine. Donor details come from another sample of the same person, matched by shared clones.

This clonotype was detected only a few times. The chain uses TRBV5-1 and TRBJ1-2; D gene ambiguous. Trimming removed 0 bases at V and 4 bases at J, with 10 bases between. CDR3 length: 14 amino acids. CDR1 is SGHRS and CDR2 is YFSETQ in the germline V gene. Written as DNA, the CDR3 is TGCGCCAGCAGCTTGGACCGTTCTCGCTATGGCTACACCTTC. This gives the protein CASSLDRSRYGYTF.

V and J are TRBV10-3 and TRBJ2-7, with D possibly matching TRBD1 (7 bases). CDR1 is ENHRY and CDR2 is SYGVKD in the germline V gene. This CDR3 contains 18 residues. The V end lost 0 bases, the J end lost 4 bases, and 22 bases lay between the germline ends. The chain's CDR3 is CAISESSGTATGGYEQYF. CDR3 DNA sequence: TGTGCCATCAGTGAGTCAAGTGGGACAGCGACTGGGGGGTACGAGCAGTACTTC.

In this sample, this clonotype turned up a few times. The genes are TRBV10-3 and TRBJ2-7, with 12 positions matching TRBD1. V lost 10 bases and J lost 5; bases outside the gene matches: 6. There are 13 residues in the CDR3. Looked up from germline, CDR1 is ENHRY and CDR2 is SYGVKD. The chain's CDR3 is CATGTGGKNEQYF. CDR3 DNA sequence: TGTGCCACCGGGACAGGGGGCAAGAACGAGCAGTACTTC.

The chain's CDR3 is CSASTTGELFF. DNA for the CDR3: TGCAGTGCTTCGACCACCGGGGAGCTGTTTTTT. This chain connects TRBV20-1 to TRBJ2-2; D is unclear. The CDR3 runs to 11 residues. The ends were cut back, 5 bases at V and 4 bases at J, with 5 bases in the middle. From germline, CDR1 is DFQATT and CDR2 SNEGSKA (reference sequence).

This chain uses TRBV4-3 with TRBJ2-3, with 12 bases fitting TRBD2. Germline V lookup: CDR1 LGHNA, CDR2 YSLEER. This CDR3 comprises 17 residues. V shed 4 bases, J shed 5 bases, and the junction held 10 bases outside the gene matches. The CDR3 DNA sequence: TGCGCCAGCAGCCCCCGGACTAGCGGGAATGCTGGAGATACGCAGTATTTT. It is translated as CASSPRTSGNAGDTQYF.

V and J are TRBV20-1 and TRBJ1-1, with D unresolved. The ends were cut back, 4 bases at V and 0 bases at J, with 3 bases in the middle. Germline assignment: CDR1 DFQATT and CDR2 SNEGSKA (reference sequence). The CDR3 runs 11 residues. CDR3 nucleotide sequence: TGCAGTGCTAATGTGAACACTGAAGCTTTCTTT. Protein product: CSANVNTEAFF.

This clonotype was observed a few times. The rearrangement joins TRBV10-2 to TRBJ1-2, with a possible D match to TRBD1 (5 bases). The CDR3 is 14 residues long. Germline lookup yields CDR1 WSHSY and CDR2 SAAADI. V was trimmed by 2 bases and J by 11 bases, leaving 18 bases between them. The CDR3 DNA is TGCGCCAGCAGTGAGCCCGGCACAAGGGACGGTTACACCTTC. Translation gives CASSEPGTRDGYTF.

V usage is TRBV12-3 or TRBV12-4 and J usage is TRBJ1-1; D unresolved. Trimming left V 3 bases short and J 1 base short, with 6 bases between. The length of the CDR3 is 13 residues. The CDR3 sequence is CASSLNPNTEAFF. The CDR3 nucleotides are TGTGCCAGCAGTTTGAACCCGAACACTGAAGCTTTCTTT.

This rearrangement joins TRBV27 to TRBJ2-7; possible D gene TRBD2, 5 bases. This CDR3 contains 13 residues. The germline V and J ends were trimmed by 4 bases and 3 bases, with 10 bases remaining between them. The germline V gene has CDR1 MNHEY and CDR2 SMNVEV (reference sequence). The CDR3 sequence: CASSSEGYYEQYF. The DNA for the CDR3 is TGTGCCAGCAGTTCTGAGGGATACTACGAGCAGTACTTC.

J is TRBJ1-1 and V is TRBV29-1; 8 bases line up with TRBD1. CDR3 length equals 12 residues. Unmatched junction bases numbered 5, after V lost 6 bases and J lost 5 bases. The germline gives CDR1 SQVTM, CDR2 ANQGSEA. CDR3 bases: TGCAGCGTCGGCCAGGGGGCGACTGAAGCTTTCTTT. Translation: CSVGQGATEAFF.

As regards this clonotype: One end of the junction fails to match germline, which may point to a read error. The chain recombines TRBV15 with TRBJ2-7, with 8 bases matching TRBD1. The CDR3 has 16 amino acids. The germline V gene has CDR1 LNHNV and CDR2 YYDKDF (reference sequence). The CDR3 loop reads CVTSTGGRQGPYEQYF. The CDR3 DNA is TGTGTCACCAGCACAGGGGGGCGACAGGGCCCCTACGAGCAGTACTTC.

The CDR3 DNA is TGTGCCAGCAGTGTCAGGGCGGGGACTGAAGCTTTCTTT. Its translation: CASSVRAGTEAFF. V and J are TRBV12-3 or TRBV12-4 and TRBJ1-1, with D perhaps TRBD1 (5 bases). CDR3 length: 13 residues. V lost 5 bases to trimming and J lost 5 bases, with 12 bases between them.

This clonotype was recorded a few times. This chain uses TRBV7-2 with TRBJ2-2, with D possibly called TRBD1 or TRBD2 (5 bases each). CDR1 is SGHTA and CDR2 is FQGNSA in the germline V gene. Trimming shortened V by 5 bases and J by 5 bases, and 9 bases separated the two germline ends. The CDR3 loop spans 13 amino acids. The CDR3 DNA is TGTGCCAGCAGCGGGACGCCGACCGGGGAGCTGTTTTTT. Translating it yields CASSGTPTGELFF.

The chain combines TRBV5-5 with TRBJ2-3, with a tentative D call TRBD2 (5 bases). The length of the CDR3 is 13 residues. The germline V and J ends were trimmed by 5 bases and 8 bases, with 15 bases remaining between them. Germline V gene lookup returns CDR1 SGHKS and CDR2 YYEKEE (reference sequence). As DNA, the CDR3 is TGTGCCAGCAGTGTGGCGGCCGAGGGTACGCAGTATTTT. This sequence encodes CASSVAAEGTQYF. The full variable domain, in which reference TRBV5-5 and TRBJ2-3 provide the parts outside the CDR3, is DAGVTQSPTHLIKTRGQQVTLRCSPISGHKSVSWYQQVLGQGPQFIFQYYEKEERGRGNFPDRFSARQFPNYSSELNVNALLLGDSALYLCASSVAAEGTQYFGPGTRLTVL.

The gene calls are TRBV18 and TRBJ2-4, with TRBD1 identical over 7 bases. Germline lookup yields CDR1 KGHSH and CDR2 LQKENI. CDR3 size: 16 residues. V lost 6 bases, J lost 0 bases, and 8 bases stayed unmatched. CDR3 protein: CASSGTKGAAKNIQYF. In DNA form, the CDR3 reads TGTGCCAGCTCGGGGACCAAGGGGGCAGCCAAAAACATTCAGTACTTC.

This clonotype was observed a handful of times. This chain links TRBV4-2 with TRBJ2-2, with D perhaps TRBD1 (5 bases). This CDR3 spans 15 amino acids. Germline V gives CDR1 LGHNA, CDR2 YNFKEQ. Deletions cut 2 bases from V and 3 bases from J, with 10 bases between. CDR3 amino acids: CASSQSKGHTGELFF. CDR3 sequence (DNA): TGTGCCAGCAGCCAATCAAAGGGGCACACCGGGGAGCTGTTTTTT.

V and J are TRBV7-9 and TRBJ2-1, with D possibly being TRBD2 (6 bases). Germline-derived CDR1 and CDR2 are SEHNR and FQNEAQ (reference sequence). The CDR3 sequence is 15 residues long. The V end lost 5 bases, the J end lost 4 bases, and 15 bases lay between the germline ends. The DNA of the CDR3 is TGTGCCAGCAGCAGGCGGAGGGTGGGTTACAATGAGCAGTTCTTC. As protein: CASSRRRVGYNEQFF.

The chain couples TRBV29-1 to TRBJ1-4; D is unresolved. Trimming shortened V by 4 bases and J by 0 bases, and 9 bases separated the two germline ends. CDR1 is SQVTM and CDR2 is ANQGSEA in the germline V gene. There are 14 residues in the CDR3. The CDR3 nucleotides are TGCAGCGTTGCGGTGGGGACAACTAATGAAAAACTGTTTTTT. Translating gives CSVAVGTTNEKLFF.

This chain uses TRBV7-9 with TRBJ2-5, with TRBD2 identical over 8 bases. The junction had 9 bases not matched to a gene; V was cut back by 5 bases and J by 1 base. Germline V gene lookup returns CDR1 SEHNR and CDR2 FQNEAQ (reference sequence). CDR3 length: 16 residues. The CDR3, as DNA: TGTGCCAGCAGCCCGCCGACGGGGGGGGCCCAAGAGACCCAGTACTTC. Amino acids: CASSPPTGGAQETQYF. The full variable domain, with the rest looked up from reference TRBV7-9 and TRBJ2-5, is DTGVSQNPRHKITKRGQNVTFRCDPISEHNRLYWYRQTLGQGPEFLTYFQNEAQLEKSRLLSDRFSAERPKGSFSTLEIQRTEQGDSAMYLCASSPPTGGAQETQYFGPGTRLLVL.

The chain employs TRBV6-1 and TRBJ2-2, with 9 nucleotides matching TRBD1. V shed 4 bases, J shed 4 bases, and the junction held 4 bases outside the gene matches. The germline V gene has CDR1 MNHNS and CDR2 SASEGT. The CDR3 loop spans 15 amino acids. The CDR3 nucleotides read TGTGCCAGCAGTGGGGACAGGGTGATCACCGGGGAGCTGTTTTTT. This sequence encodes CASSGDRVITGELFF.

Many counts were recorded for this clonotype. This chain uses TRBV7-2 with TRBJ2-7; tentatively, D is TRBD1 or TRBD2 (5 bases each). This CDR3 has 14 amino acids. With 0 bases removed from V and 2 bases from J, the gap between germline ends came to 8 bases. Germline assignment: CDR1 SGHTA and CDR2 FQGNSA. The CDR3 nucleotides read TGTGCCAGCAGCTTAGCGAGGGACCCCTACGAGCAGTACTTC. Encoded protein: CASSLARDPYEQYF.

The rearrangement links TRBV6-1 to TRBJ1-1, with D perhaps TRBD1 (5 bases). Trimming removed 7 bases from V and 4 bases from J, with 19 bases in between. In germline, CDR1 is MNHNS, CDR2 SASEGT. CDR3 length: 15 residues. This chain's CDR3 is CASTPWEGRGTEAFF. CDR3 sequence (DNA): TGTGCCAGCACCCCCTGGGAGGGAAGGGGCACTGAAGCTTTCTTT.

This clonotype was found a few times. This sequence joins TRBV3-1 and TRBJ1-1; the match to TRBD1 covers 8 bases. The J segment lost 5 bases and the V segment lost 4 bases, leaving 6 bases of the junction unmatched. This CDR3 comprises 14 residues. CDR1 and CDR2 (germline): LGHDT, YNNKEL (reference sequence). CDR3 sequence (DNA): TGTGCCAGCAGCCGGACAGGGTTTAGGACTGAAGCTTTCTTT. Protein: CASSRTGFRTEAFF.

This clonotype was counted between two and nine times. J is TRBJ2-1 and V is TRBV4-2; the match to TRBD2 covers 10 bases. Germline assignment: CDR1 LGHNA and CDR2 YNFKEQ. V trimming: 0 bases; J trimming: 4 bases; junction bases outside the gene matches: 3. The CDR3 is 16 amino acids. The CDR3 DNA reads as TGTGCCAGCAGCCAAGAGGGTAGCGGGGGGTACAATGAGCAGTTCTTC. Its translation is CASSQEGSGGYNEQFF.